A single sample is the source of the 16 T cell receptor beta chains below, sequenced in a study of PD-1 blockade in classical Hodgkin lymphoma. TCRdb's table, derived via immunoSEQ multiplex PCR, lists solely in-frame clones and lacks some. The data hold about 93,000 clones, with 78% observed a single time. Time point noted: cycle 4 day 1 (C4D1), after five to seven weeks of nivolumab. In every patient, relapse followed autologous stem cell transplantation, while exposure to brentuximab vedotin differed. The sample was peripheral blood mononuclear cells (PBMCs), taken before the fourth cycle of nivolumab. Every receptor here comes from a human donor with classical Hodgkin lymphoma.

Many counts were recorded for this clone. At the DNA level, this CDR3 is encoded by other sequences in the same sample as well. The CDR3 DNA follows: TGTGCCAGCACCGGGAGCAACACCGGGGAGCTGTTTTTT. This translates into CASTGSNTGELFF. The chain uses TRBV9 and TRBJ2-2; D is perhaps TRBD2 (6 bases). CDR1 is SGDLS and CDR2 is YYNGEE in the germline V gene. V gave up 6 bases and J gave up 2 bases, with 8 bases separating them. CDR3 length: 13 residues.

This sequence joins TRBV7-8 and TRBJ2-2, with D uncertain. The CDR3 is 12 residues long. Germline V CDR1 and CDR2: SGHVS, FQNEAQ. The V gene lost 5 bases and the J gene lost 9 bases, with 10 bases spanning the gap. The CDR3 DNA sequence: TGTGCCAGCAGCCTTCCTCATCGGGAGCTGTTTTTT. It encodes CASSLPHRELFF.

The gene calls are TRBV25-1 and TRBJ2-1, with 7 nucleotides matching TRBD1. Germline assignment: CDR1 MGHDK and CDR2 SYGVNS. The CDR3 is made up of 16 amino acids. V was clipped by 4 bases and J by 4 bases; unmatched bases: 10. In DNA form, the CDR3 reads TGTGCCAGCAGTGTGACAGGGAGAGGTGGGTACAATGAGCAGTTCTTC. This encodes CASSVTGRGGYNEQFF.

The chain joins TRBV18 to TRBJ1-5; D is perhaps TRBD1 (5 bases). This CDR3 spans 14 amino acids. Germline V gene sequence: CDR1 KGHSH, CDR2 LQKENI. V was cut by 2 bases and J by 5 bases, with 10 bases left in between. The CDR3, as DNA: TGTGCCAGCTCACCAGAGCGGGGGTATCAGCCCCAGCATTTT. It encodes CASSPERGYQPQHF.

The CDR3 sequence is CASSLLRDAGEKLFF. The CDR3 DNA is TGTGCCAGCAGCTTACTCAGGGACGCGGGTGAAAAACTGTTTTTT. The chain couples TRBV11-1 to TRBJ1-4, with D possibly being TRBD1 (5 bases). CDR1 SGHAT and CDR2 FQDESV come from the germline V gene (reference sequence). This CDR3 region has 15 residues. Trimming shortened V by 2 bases and J by 7 bases, and 14 bases separated the two germline ends.

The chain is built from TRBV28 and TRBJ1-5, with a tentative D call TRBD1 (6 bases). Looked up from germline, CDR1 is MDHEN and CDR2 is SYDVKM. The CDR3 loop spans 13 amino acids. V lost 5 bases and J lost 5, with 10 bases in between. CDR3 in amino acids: CASSEGGDQPQHF. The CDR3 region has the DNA TGTGCCAGCAGTGAGGGGGGGGATCAGCCCCAGCATTTT.

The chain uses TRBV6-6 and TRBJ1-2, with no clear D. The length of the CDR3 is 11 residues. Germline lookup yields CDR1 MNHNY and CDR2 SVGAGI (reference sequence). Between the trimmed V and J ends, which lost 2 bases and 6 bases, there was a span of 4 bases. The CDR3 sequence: CASSYPDGYTF. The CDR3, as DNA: TGTGCCAGCAGTTACCCGGATGGCTACACCTTC.

CDR3 nucleotides: TGTGCCAGCAGCTCTTCGACCCGGGACAGCGCGCAAGAGACCCAGTACTTC. It specifies CASSSSTRDSAQETQYF. The chain combines TRBV4-2 with TRBJ2-5; TRBD1 aligns across 7 bases. This CDR3 spans 17 amino acids. V shed 5 bases and J 2 bases; nucleotides not matched to a gene: 14. Germline assignment: CDR1 LGHNA and CDR2 YNFKEQ.

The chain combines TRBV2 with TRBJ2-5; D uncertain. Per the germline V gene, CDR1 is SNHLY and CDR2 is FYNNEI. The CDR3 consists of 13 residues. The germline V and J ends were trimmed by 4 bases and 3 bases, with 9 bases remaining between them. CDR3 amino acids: CASSVLLEETQYF. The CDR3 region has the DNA TGTGCCAGCAGTGTTCTTTTAGAAGAGACCCAGTACTTC.

The CDR3 spells CASSERDGGARETQYF. CDR3 bases: TGTGCCAGCAGTGAGAGGGACGGGGGTGCGCGTGAGACCCAGTACTTC. The chain employs TRBV28 and TRBJ2-5; D might be TRBD2 (6 bases). The CDR3 extends over 16 amino acids. V was pared by 5 bases and J by 5 bases, with 21 bases between. The germline V gene has CDR1 MDHEN and CDR2 SYDVKM.

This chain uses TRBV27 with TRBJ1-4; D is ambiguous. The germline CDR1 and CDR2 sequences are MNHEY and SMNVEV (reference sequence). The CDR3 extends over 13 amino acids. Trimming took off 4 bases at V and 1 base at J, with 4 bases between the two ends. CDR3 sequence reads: CASSSLTNEKLFF. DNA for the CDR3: TGTGCCAGCAGTTCCCTAACTAATGAAAAACTGTTTTTT. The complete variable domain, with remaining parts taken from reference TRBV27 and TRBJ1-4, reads EAQVTQNPRYLITVTGKKLTVTCSQNMNHEYMSWYRQDPGLGLRQIYYSMNVEVTDKGDVPEGYKVSRKEKRNFPLILESPSPNQTSLYFCASSSLTNEKLFFGSGTQLSVL.

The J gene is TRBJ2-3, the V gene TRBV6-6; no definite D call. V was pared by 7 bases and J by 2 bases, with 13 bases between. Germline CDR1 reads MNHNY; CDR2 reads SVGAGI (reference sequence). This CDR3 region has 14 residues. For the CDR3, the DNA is TGTGCCAGCACGGCAAGGGAATCCACAGATACGCAGTATTTT. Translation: CASTARESTDTQYF.

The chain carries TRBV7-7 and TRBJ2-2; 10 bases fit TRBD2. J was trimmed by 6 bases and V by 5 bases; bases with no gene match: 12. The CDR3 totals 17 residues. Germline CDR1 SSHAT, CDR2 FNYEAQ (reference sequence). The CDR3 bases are TGTGCCAGCAGCCCCAGTCGGCTAGCGGGAGTTTCCGGGGAGCTGTTTTTT. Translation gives CASSPSRLAGVSGELFF.

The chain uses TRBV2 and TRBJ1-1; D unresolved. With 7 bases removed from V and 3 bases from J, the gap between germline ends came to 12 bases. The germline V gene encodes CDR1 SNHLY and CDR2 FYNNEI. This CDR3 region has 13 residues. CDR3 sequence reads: CASTYDADTEAFF. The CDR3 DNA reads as TGTGCCAGCACCTACGATGCGGACACTGAAGCTTTCTTT.

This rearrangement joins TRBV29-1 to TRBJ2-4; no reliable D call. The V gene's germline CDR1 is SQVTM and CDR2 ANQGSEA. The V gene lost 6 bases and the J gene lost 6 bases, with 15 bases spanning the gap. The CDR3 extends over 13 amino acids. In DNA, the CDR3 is TGCAGCGTGCTGCGCCATACCGGAAACATTCAGTACTTC. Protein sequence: CSVLRHTGNIQYF.

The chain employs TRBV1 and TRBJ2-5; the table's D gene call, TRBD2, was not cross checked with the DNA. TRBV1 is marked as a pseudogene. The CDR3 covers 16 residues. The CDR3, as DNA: TGCACCAGCAGCCAAGTACTAGCGGGGGGCGGAGAGACCCAGTACTTC. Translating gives CTSSQVLAGGGETQYF.